Sequencing of this T cell receptor beta chain was carried out in a study of T cells in localized non-small cell lung cancer. Study results and caveats: Those with higher blood T cell density had longer overall survival. Tumor samples were not multi-region, leaving intratumor heterogeneity unexcluded. Median detection of top 100 tumor clones in adjacent lung was around 59 clones.

As to this clone: Antigen specificity is unknown.

Trimming shortened V by 7 bases and J by 6 bases, and 12 bases separated the two germline ends. Germline values: CDR1 MDHEN, CDR2 SYDVKM. CDR3 length: 12 residues. Profiling relied on immunoSEQ multiplex PCR, and the TCRdb table lists in-frame clones only, not all of them. The table shows around 24,000 clones, with around 86% occurring only once. J is TRBJ1-1 and V is TRBV28; no reliable D call. The clonotype was recovered from a man between 40 and 70 years old with stage I squamous cell lung carcinoma. The sample in question was peripheral blood, obtained before any cancer treatment. CDR3 residues: CASNARVSEAFF. The CDR3, as DNA: TGTGCCAGCAACGCGAGGGTGTCTGAAGCTTTCTTT.